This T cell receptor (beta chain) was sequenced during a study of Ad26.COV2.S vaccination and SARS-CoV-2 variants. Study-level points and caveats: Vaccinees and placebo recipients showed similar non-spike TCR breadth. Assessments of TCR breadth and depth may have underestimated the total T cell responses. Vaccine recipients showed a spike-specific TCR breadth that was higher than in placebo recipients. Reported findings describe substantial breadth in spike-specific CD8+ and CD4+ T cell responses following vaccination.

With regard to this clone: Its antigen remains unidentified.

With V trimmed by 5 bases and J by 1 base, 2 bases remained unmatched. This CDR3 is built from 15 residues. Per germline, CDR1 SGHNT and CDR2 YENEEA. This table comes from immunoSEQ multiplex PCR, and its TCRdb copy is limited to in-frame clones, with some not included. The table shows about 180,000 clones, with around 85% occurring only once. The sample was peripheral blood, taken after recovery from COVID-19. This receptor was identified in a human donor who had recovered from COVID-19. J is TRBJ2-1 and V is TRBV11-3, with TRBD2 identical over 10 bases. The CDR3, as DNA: TGTGCCAGCAGCCTACTAGCGGGGTCCTACAATGAGCAGTTCTTC. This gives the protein CASSLLAGSYNEQFF.